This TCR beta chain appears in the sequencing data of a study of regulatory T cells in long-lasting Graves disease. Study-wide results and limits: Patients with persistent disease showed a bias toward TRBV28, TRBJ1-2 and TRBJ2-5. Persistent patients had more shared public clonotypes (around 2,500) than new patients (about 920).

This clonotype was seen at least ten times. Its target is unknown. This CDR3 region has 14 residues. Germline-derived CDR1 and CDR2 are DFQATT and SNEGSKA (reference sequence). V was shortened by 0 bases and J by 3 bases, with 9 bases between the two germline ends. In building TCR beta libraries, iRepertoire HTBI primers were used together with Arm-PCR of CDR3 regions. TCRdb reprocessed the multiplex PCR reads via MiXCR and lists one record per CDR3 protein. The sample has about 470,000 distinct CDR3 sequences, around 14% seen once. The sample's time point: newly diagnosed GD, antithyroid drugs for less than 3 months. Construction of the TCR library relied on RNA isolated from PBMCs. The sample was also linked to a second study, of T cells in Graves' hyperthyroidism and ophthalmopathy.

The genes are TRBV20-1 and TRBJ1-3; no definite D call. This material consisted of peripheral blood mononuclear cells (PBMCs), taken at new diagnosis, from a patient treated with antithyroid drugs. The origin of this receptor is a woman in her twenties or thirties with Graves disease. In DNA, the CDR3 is TGCAGTGCTAGAGATAACAGTAATGGAAACACCATATATTTT. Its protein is CSARDNSNGNTIYF.